One and the same sample provided the 26 T cell receptor beta chains below, sequenced in a study of cytotoxic CD8 clonotypes in ibrutinib-treated CLL. Measured with immunoSEQ multiplex PCR; TCRdb has only the in-frame clones, and not every one. The sample records around 53,000 clones, about 54% being singletons. The sample here was PBMCs, taken at disease progression, from a patient treated with ibrutinib. These receptors originate from a human donor with chronic lymphocytic leukemia.

In its sample, this clone was seen a few times. V is TRBV7-2 and J is TRBJ2-3; D is unresolved. From germline, CDR1 is SGHTA and CDR2 FQGNSA. The V end lost 2 bases, the J end lost 0 bases, and 9 bases lay between the germline ends. The CDR3 has 15 residues. CDR3 coding DNA: TGTGCCAGCAGCTTAAGCGCCTCTAGCACAGATACGCAGTATTTT. Amino acid sequence: CASSLSASSTDTQYF.

This clone appeared a few times. V gene TRBV2 combines with J gene TRBJ2-3, with no clear D. The CDR3 loop spans 11 amino acids. Trimming stripped 7 bases from V and 4 bases from J, with 6 bases between. Looked up from germline, CDR1 is SNHLY and CDR2 is FYNNEI. The CDR3 reads CASTWSDTQYF. The CDR3 DNA sequence: TGTGCCAGCACGTGGTCAGATACGCAGTATTTT.

The sample holds one count of this clone. The rearrangement uses TRBV27 and TRBJ2-1; 8 bases agree with TRBD2. This CDR3 spans 16 amino acids. CDR1 MNHEY and CDR2 SMNVEV come from the germline V gene (reference sequence). After removal of 7 bases from V and 0 bases from J, the junction contained 8 bases not matched to a gene. The CDR3 loop reads CASTPRAGGSYNEQFF. CDR3 sequence (DNA): TGTGCCAGCACCCCTCGGGCGGGAGGCTCCTACAATGAGCAGTTCTTC.

The V and J genes are TRBV13 and TRBJ2-3; 9 bases are shared with TRBD2. The length of the CDR3 is 18 residues. Germline CDR1 is PRHDT and CDR2 is FYEKMQ (reference sequence). V lost 3 bases and J lost 0; bases outside the gene matches: 10. CDR3 loop: CASSFSRLAGRSTDTQYF. CDR3 nucleotides: TGTGCCAGCAGCTTTAGTCGCCTAGCGGGGAGAAGCACAGATACGCAGTATTTT. Based on the CDR3 plus reference TRBV13 and TRBJ2-3, the full variable domain is AAGVIQSPRHLIKEKRETATLKCYPIPRHDTVYWYQQGPGQDPQFLISFYEKMQSDKGSIPDRFSAQQFSDYHSELNMSSLELGDSALYFCASSFSRLAGRSTDTQYFGPGTRLTVL.

The rearrangement uses TRBV5-1 and TRBJ2-2; possibly TRBD1 for D (6 bases). The CDR3 is 16 residues long. Looked up from germline, CDR1 is SGHRS and CDR2 is YFSETQ. V was clipped by 4 bases and J by 1 base, with 14 bases between them. CDR3 protein: CASSRNRDMNTGELFF. DNA of the CDR3: TGCGCCAGCAGCAGGAACCGGGACATGAACACCGGGGAGCTGTTTTTT.

The sample holds a few counts of this clone. This chain connects TRBV18 to TRBJ2-1; 12 positions agree with TRBD2. This CDR3 spans 17 amino acids. After removal of 5 bases from V and 6 bases from J, the junction contained 11 bases not matched to a gene. The V gene's germline CDR1 is KGHSH and CDR2 LQKENI. CDR3 nucleotide sequence: TGTGCCAGCTCAATACGACTAGCGGGAGAAGGTGGCAATGAGCAGTTCTTC. Amino acids: CASSIRLAGEGGNEQFF.

This chain links TRBV7-6 with TRBJ1-5; D is undetermined. This CDR3 region has 13 residues. Looked up from germline, CDR1 is SGHVS and CDR2 is FNYEAQ. Trimming left V 2 bases short and J 5 bases short, with 7 bases between. The CDR3 DNA reads as TGTGCCAGCAGCTTAACGAGGGATCAGCCCCAGCATTTT. This translates into CASSLTRDQPQHF.

This clone was seen more than once but under ten times. The chain is built from TRBV30 and TRBJ2-2; TRBD2 matches at 8 bases. The CDR3 covers 15 residues. Per germline, CDR1 GTSNPN and CDR2 SVGIG (reference sequence). V gave up 0 bases and J gave up 4 bases; unmatched junction bases: 4. As DNA, the CDR3 is TGTGCCTGGAGTGTAAACGGGAGGGCCACCGGGGAGCTGTTTTTT. Encoded protein: CAWSVNGRATGELFF.

The CDR3 DNA is TGTGCCTCCGCTCATGGGTCCACAGATACGCAGTATTTT. Translated: CASAHGSTDTQYF. The chain uses TRBV30 and TRBJ2-3, with D hard to call. The CDR3 length is 13 residues. From germline, CDR1 is GTSNPN and CDR2 SVGIG (reference sequence). V lost 7 bases and J 2 bases, leaving 13 bases between the germline ends.

The gene calls are TRBV11-2 and TRBJ2-3; D tentatively reads TRBD1 or TRBD2 (5 bases each). V was trimmed by 4 bases and J by 2 bases, leaving 16 bases between them. Germline V gene lookup returns CDR1 SGHAT and CDR2 FQNNGV. CDR3 length equals 16 residues. CDR3 loop: CASSSQSGPYTDTQYF. CDR3 sequence (DNA): TGTGCCAGCAGCTCCCAATCGGGGCCCTACACAGATACGCAGTATTTT.

The chain couples TRBV12-5 to TRBJ2-7, with a tentative D call TRBD2 (6 bases). The CDR3 has 17 amino acids. V lost 2 bases to trimming and J lost 1 base, with 18 bases between them. Per germline, CDR1 LGHNT and CDR2 FRNRAP. The CDR3 region is CASGLSPRQDYSYEQYF. CDR3 DNA sequence: TGTGCTAGTGGTTTGTCCCCGCGTCAGGACTATTCCTACGAGCAGTACTTC.

This clone was observed a few times. This chain links TRBV11-1 with TRBJ2-7, with TRBD1 identical over 7 bases. Germline CDR1 is SGHAT and CDR2 is FQDESV (reference sequence). V lost 4 bases and J lost 2; bases outside the gene matches: 5. CDR3 length: 14 residues. The CDR3 region is CASSSFGTAYEQYF. DNA of the CDR3: TGTGCCAGCAGCTCGTTCGGGACAGCCTACGAGCAGTACTTC.

J is TRBJ2-3 and V is TRBV7-9; TRBD2 agrees at 8 bases. The germline V gene encodes CDR1 SEHNR and CDR2 FQNEAQ (reference sequence). With 6 bases clipped from V and 4 bases from J, the junction kept 3 bases outside the gene matches. This CDR3 is built from 13 residues. In DNA form, the CDR3 reads TGTGCCAGCAGGGCGGGGGGAGCAGATACGCAGTATTTT. It codes for CASRAGGADTQYF. The full variable domain, in which reference TRBV7-9 and TRBJ2-3 provide the parts outside the CDR3, is DTGVSQNPRHKITKRGQNVTFRCDPISEHNRLYWYRQTLGQGPEFLTYFQNEAQLEKSRLLSDRFSAERPKGSFSTLEIQRTEQGDSAMYLCASRAGGADTQYFGPGTRLTVL.

In this sample, this clone turned up a few times. This sequence joins TRBV9 and TRBJ2-1; D possibly corresponds to TRBD1 (6 bases). This CDR3 spans 16 amino acids. Trimming took off 1 base at V and 5 bases at J, with 16 bases between the two ends. Germline V gene sequence: CDR1 SGDLS, CDR2 YYNGEE. The CDR3 spells CASSVFSGGLNNEQFF. The CDR3 DNA reads as TGTGCCAGCAGCGTATTTAGTGGGGGCCTAAACAATGAGCAGTTCTTC.

This clone occurred a few times. This chain links TRBV28 with TRBJ2-5; D may be TRBD1 (6 bases). The CDR3 extends over 15 amino acids. Deletions cut 2 bases from V and 5 bases from J, with 15 bases between. From germline, CDR1 is MDHEN and CDR2 SYDVKM. CDR3 in amino acids: CASSLTQGLGETQYF. DNA for the CDR3: TGTGCCAGCAGTTTAACCCAGGGGTTGGGGGAGACCCAGTACTTC.

The sample holds a few counts of this clone. The chain carries TRBV5-1 and TRBJ1-2, with D possibly matching TRBD1 (5 bases). The length of the CDR3 is 15 residues. Per germline, CDR1 SGHRS and CDR2 YFSETQ. Deletions cut 4 bases from V and 6 bases from J, with 19 bases between. The CDR3, as DNA: TGCGCCAGCAGCCTAACGGCAGGGACGGAGGATGGCTACACCTTC. This translates into CASSLTAGTEDGYTF.

The genes are TRBV11-2 and TRBJ2-5, with D perhaps TRBD1 (6 bases). Germline-derived CDR1 and CDR2 are SGHAT and FQNNGV. The V end was cut by 2 bases, the J end by 5 bases, with 15 bases between. The CDR3 extends over 15 amino acids. The CDR3 sequence is CASSLREGQGETQYF. The CDR3 bases are TGTGCCAGCAGCTTAAGGGAAGGGCAGGGGGAGACCCAGTACTTC.

This clone came up a few times. This rearrangement joins TRBV6-1 to TRBJ2-7; D not certain. Germline CDR1 and CDR2: MNHNS and SASEGT. V was pared by 4 bases and J by 4 bases, with 5 bases between. The CDR3 is 11 residues long. The CDR3 sequence is CASSGNYEQYF. The CDR3 DNA sequence: TGTGCCAGCAGTGGGAATTACGAGCAGTACTTC.

The CDR3 nucleotides are TGTGCCAGTAGTCCACAACCGAGGGGGAACACTGAAGCTTTCTTT. Protein sequence: CASSPQPRGNTEAFF. The chain employs TRBV19 and TRBJ1-1; TRBD1 might be the D (5 bases). CDR1 LNHDA and CDR2 SQIVND come from the germline V gene (reference sequence). The CDR3 extends over 15 amino acids. The V end lost 5 bases, the J end lost 1 base, and 14 bases lay between the germline ends.

V gene TRBV14 combines with J gene TRBJ2-3; D unresolved. Germline V gene lookup returns CDR1 SGHDN and CDR2 FVKESK. Trimming stripped 1 base from V and 1 base from J, with 9 bases between. The CDR3 runs 15 residues. CDR3 nucleotides: TGTGCCAGCAGCCAAGGCTTTGAGGGCACAGATACGCAGTATTTT. It translates to CASSQGFEGTDTQYF.

A single count supports this clone. This chain uses TRBV9 with TRBJ2-1; TRBD1 agrees at 9 bases. Germline assignment: CDR1 SGDLS and CDR2 YYNGEE. This CDR3 has 14 amino acids. The trim removed 3 bases at V and 9 bases at J, leaving 7 bases unmatched. CDR3 nucleotide sequence: TGTGCCAGCAGCGCCGGGACAGGGTTCGGTGAGCAGTTCTTC. This encodes CASSAGTGFGEQFF.

V gene TRBV5-1 combines with J gene TRBJ2-7; 8 bases fit TRBD2. The trim removed 0 bases at V and 0 bases at J, leaving 2 bases unmatched. Germline CDR1 reads SGHRS; CDR2 reads YFSETQ. This CDR3 is built from 15 residues. The CDR3 here is CASSLVAGGSYEQYF. The CDR3, as DNA: TGCGCCAGCAGCTTGGTGGCGGGGGGCTCCTACGAGCAGTACTTC.

The chain links TRBV9 to TRBJ2-1; 8 bases match TRBD2. J was trimmed by 5 bases and V by 4 bases; bases with no gene match: 14. CDR1 is SGDLS, CDR2 YYNGEE, per germline. The CDR3 is made up of 17 amino acids. The CDR3 bases are TGTGCCAGCAGCCCCCAACTAGCGGCCACCGCGAACAATGAGCAGTTCTTC. It is translated as CASSPQLAATANNEQFF.

This clone was counted a few times. The rearrangement uses TRBV28 and TRBJ1-4, with 7 bases lining up with TRBD1. This CDR3 has 16 residues. Germline CDR1 reads MDHEN; CDR2 reads SYDVKM. V trimming: 4 bases; J trimming: 0 bases; junction bases outside the gene matches: 5. The CDR3 DNA follows: TGTGCCAGCAGTTCGCGGGGGACAGCAACTAATGAAAAACTGTTTTTT. It yields the protein CASSSRGTATNEKLFF.

On this clone: The same CDR3 also results from other DNA sequences found in this sample. This chain connects TRBV6-5 to TRBJ2-7; D may be TRBD2 (5 bases). This CDR3 is 14 amino acids long. Between the trimmed V and J ends, which lost 0 bases and 3 bases, there was a span of 9 bases. Germline loops: CDR1 MNHEY, CDR2 SVGAGI. The CDR3 nucleotides are TGTGCCAGCAGTTACTCCCGGGATAACTACGAGCAGTACTTC. Its protein product is CASSYSRDNYEQYF.

V and J are TRBV6-5 and TRBJ1-6; D is ambiguous. Germline CDR1 MNHEY, CDR2 SVGAGI. The CDR3 spans 15 residues. V shed 1 base and J shed 10 bases, with 14 bases lying between them. CDR3 nucleotides: TGTGCCAGCAGTTACTTTTCGACCGCTAAATCACCCCTCCACTTT. Its protein product is CASSYFSTAKSPLHF.